This record looks at one T cell receptor (beta chain) sequence and its context. Authors' analysis steps: Amplified reference gene primers provided the basis for estimating nucleated cell counts. Sequencing was performed with immunoSEQ multiplex PCR; in TCRdb, only in-frame clones are kept and a portion is missing. V and J calls and clone size are given by that table; D and trimming were obtained from the DNA. Counted here are 130,000 to 150,000 clones, around 87% occurring once; the ten biggest clones make up around 40%. The sample originates from a study of blood T cell repertoires in COVID-19. As for the study in general: There were acute and convalescent COVID-19 samples, and they came from the United States, Italy and Spain.

Specimen: peripheral blood. The clonotype comes from a man aged 50-60 years who had recovered from COVID-19.

The DNA for the CDR3 is TGTGCCAGCAGCTTAGGCCTAGCGGGGGGAAATGAGCAGTTCTTC. It encodes CASSLGLAGGNEQFF. The chain couples TRBV7-2 to TRBJ2-1; 11 bases are shared with TRBD2. Trimming took 1 base from V and 7 from J; bases not matched to a gene: 3. Germline assignment: CDR1 SGHTA and CDR2 FQGNSA. This CDR3 comprises 15 residues.